These 14 T cell receptor beta chains were all obtained from the same sample, sequenced in a study of regulatory T cells in long-lasting Graves disease. To make TCR beta libraries, researchers used iRepertoire HTBI primers and Arm-PCR of CDR3 regions. Using its own MiXCR run on the multiplex PCR reads, TCRdb lists one record per CDR3 protein. This sample yields roughly 350,000 distinct CDR3 sequences, of which over 15% are seen a single time; 25% to 30% belongs to the top ten. As to time point: newly diagnosed GD, antithyroid drugs for less than 3 months. There was RNA extracted from PBMCs, and the TCR library was made from it. These records were also assigned to another study, of T cells in Graves' hyperthyroidism and ophthalmopathy.

The specimen comprised peripheral blood mononuclear cells (PBMCs), sampled at new diagnosis, from a patient treated with antithyroid drugs. The receptors shown here come from a middle-aged man with Graves disease.

This clonotype occurred many times. A read error may account for a junction end that differs from germline. The genes are TRBV4-3 and TRBJ2-3; possible D gene TRBD1, 5 bases. CDR3 length: 15 amino acids. Per germline, CDR1 LGHNA and CDR2 YSLEER. CDR3 DNA sequence: TGCGCCAGCAGCGGCTCAGGGTTCCCCTCAGAGACGCAGTATTTT. As protein: CASSGSGFPSETQYF.

This clonotype was seen a few times. The rearrangement uses TRBV20-1 and TRBJ2-7; 8 bases match TRBD1. CDR1 and CDR2 (germline): DFQATT, SNEGSKA (reference sequence). CDR3 size: 17 residues. The ends lost 6 bases at V and 2 bases at J; junction bases unmatched: 18. The CDR3 is CSAPPAATGEPTYEQYF. CDR3 nucleotide sequence: TGCAGTGCACCCCCGGCCGCGACAGGGGAACCCACCTACGAGCAGTACTTC.

This clonotype was recorded at least ten times. The chain uses TRBV11-2 and TRBJ2-4, with D maybe TRBD2 (6 bases). Trimming took off 4 bases at V and 6 bases at J, with 10 bases between the two ends. Germline lookup yields CDR1 SGHAT and CDR2 FQNNGV. The length of the CDR3 is 13 residues. The CDR3 nucleotides are TGTGCCAGCAGCTATACCGGGGGAAACATTCAGTACTTC. This sequence encodes CASSYTGGNIQYF.

This clonotype appeared a single time. The chain employs TRBV2 and TRBJ1-6; D uncertain. Per the germline V gene, CDR1 is SNHLY and CDR2 is FYNNEI. Between the trimmed V and J ends, which lost 1 base and 14 bases, there was a span of 12 bases. This CDR3 is 13 amino acids long. For the CDR3, the DNA is TGTGCCAGCAGTGAAGTCCGGCTGGTCGCCCTCCACTTT. Translation: CASSEVRLVALHF.

The rearrangement joins TRBV6-2 or TRBV6-3 to TRBJ2-3; 12 bases align to TRBD2. The J segment lost 7 bases and the V segment lost 5 bases, leaving 10 bases of the junction unmatched. This CDR3 comprises 16 residues. From germline, CDR1 is MNHEY and CDR2 SVGEGT. The CDR3 spells CASSALLAGGAHTQYF. CDR3 in DNA: TGTGCCAGCAGTGCCCTGCTAGCGGGGGGGGCTCATACGCAGTATTTT.

This clonotype was detected many times. The genes are TRBV24-1 and TRBJ2-1; 9 nucleotides line up with TRBD1. Germline CDR1 reads KGHDR; CDR2 reads SFDVKD. This CDR3 region has 18 residues. V lost 0 bases, J lost 2 bases, and 7 bases stayed unmatched. CDR3 loop: CATSDLPGTGLTYNEQFF. The DNA of the CDR3 is TGTGCCACCAGTGATTTGCCCGGGACAGGGCTAACCTACAATGAGCAGTTCTTC.

This clonotype was detected ten times or more. The CDR3, as DNA: TGTGCCAGCAGCTTAGGCAAGCTGGGGGAGCAGTTCTTC. This encodes CASSLGKLGEQFF. The genes are TRBV7-6 and TRBJ2-1; no clear D gene. The V gene's germline CDR1 is SGHVS and CDR2 FNYEAQ. V dropped 1 base and J dropped 10 bases, with 11 bases sitting between them. The CDR3 sequence is 13 residues long.

This clonotype showed up many times. The chain is built from TRBV6-5 and TRBJ2-7, with D maybe TRBD2 (5 bases). Germline V gene lookup returns CDR1 MNHEY and CDR2 SVGAGI. Between the trimmed V and J ends, which lost 4 bases and 3 bases, there was a span of 16 bases. CDR3 length: 15 amino acids. The CDR3 reads CASSFAQPGVYEQYF. The CDR3 DNA reads TGTGCCAGCAGTTTTGCCCAGCCCGGGGTCTACGAGCAGTACTTC.

Ten or more counts support this clonotype. This chain links TRBV7-8 with TRBJ2-5; 9 bases map to TRBD1. V lost 0 bases and J lost 5; bases outside the gene matches: 7. Germline lookup yields CDR1 SGHVS and CDR2 FQNEAQ. The CDR3 has 16 amino acids. CDR3 loop: CASSLAQGAVWETQYF. CDR3 bases: TGTGCCAGCAGCTTAGCACAGGGGGCGGTATGGGAGACCCAGTACTTC.

The chain is built from TRBV11-2 and TRBJ2-5; 9 nucleotides match TRBD2. The CDR3 length is 17 residues. Trimming removed 0 bases from V and 2 bases from J; junction bases left unmatched: 7. Per germline, CDR1 SGHAT and CDR2 FQNNGV. For the CDR3, the DNA is TGTGCCAGCAGCTTAGATCGTGCTAGCGGGGCACAAGAGACCCAGTACTTC. Protein sequence: CASSLDRASGAQETQYF.

The chain links TRBV9 to TRBJ2-5; D may be TRBD2 (6 bases). The germline V gene encodes CDR1 SGDLS and CDR2 YYNGEE. The CDR3 length is 18 residues. V shed 0 bases and J shed 5 bases, with 23 bases lying between them. The DNA of the CDR3 is TGTGCCAGCAGCGTAGCTGTCAGCGGACTTAATGGGGGGGAGACCCAGTACTTC. Its translation is CASSVAVSGLNGGETQYF.

This clonotype was found a few times. The CDR3 nucleotides read TGTGCCAGCAGTTACGGGTCCTGGGGACTCAGGAACACTGAAGCTTTCTTT. As protein: CASSYGSWGLRNTEAFF. The chain carries TRBV6-2 or TRBV6-3 and TRBJ1-1; weak D call: TRBD1 (5 bases). V was clipped by 2 bases and J by 1 base, with 17 bases between them. The CDR3 has 17 amino acids. CDR1 is MNHEY, CDR2 SVGEGT, per germline.

This clonotype appeared many times. The chain carries TRBV3-1 and TRBJ2-2; maybe TRBD1 (6 bases). Germline CDR1 LGHDT, CDR2 YNNKEL (reference sequence). Trimming pared 7 bases from V and 7 bases from J, leaving 13 bases between. The CDR3 is 13 residues long. In nucleotides, the CDR3 is TGTGCCAGCATCGAGCAAGGGGGCGGGGAGCTGTTTTTT. Translated, it gives CASIEQGGGELFF.

This clonotype showed up just a few times. The CDR3 here is CASSLGTGAQHF. CDR3 sequence (DNA): TGTGCCAGCAGCTTAGGGACAGGGGCCCAGCATTTT. The chain is built from TRBV7-2 and TRBJ1-5, with 9 nucleotides matching TRBD1. The CDR3 consists of 12 residues. CDR1 and CDR2 (germline): SGHTA, FQGNSA. V lost 1 base and J lost 11; bases outside the gene matches: 0.